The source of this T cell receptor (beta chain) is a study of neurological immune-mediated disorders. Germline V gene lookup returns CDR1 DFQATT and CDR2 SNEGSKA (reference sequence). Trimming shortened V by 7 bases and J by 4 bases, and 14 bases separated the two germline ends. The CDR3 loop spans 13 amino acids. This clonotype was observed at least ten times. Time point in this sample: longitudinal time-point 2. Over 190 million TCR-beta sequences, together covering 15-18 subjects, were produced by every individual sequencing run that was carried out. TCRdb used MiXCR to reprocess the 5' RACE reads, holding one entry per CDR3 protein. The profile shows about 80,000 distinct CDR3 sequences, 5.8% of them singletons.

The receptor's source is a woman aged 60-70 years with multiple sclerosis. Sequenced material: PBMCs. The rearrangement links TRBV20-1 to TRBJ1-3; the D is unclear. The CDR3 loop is CSVSGPLGNTIYF. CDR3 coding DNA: TGCAGTGTTTCCGGGCCCCTGGGAAACACCATATATTTT.